The source of this T cell receptor (beta chain) is a study of beta chain features in type 1 diabetes. At the level of the study: Comparable age, gender and cell yields were observed in patients relative to healthy donors. Overall study results and limits: Junctions at VDJ sites from type 1 diabetes patients had fewer insertions and more deletions. Among patients with Type 1 diabetes, TCRB CDR3s were moderately but significantly shorter in every one of the four CD4+ subsets.

Cells sorted by CD45RO/CCR7/CD25/CD127/CD95/CD27 comprised CD4+ naive, central memory, regulatory and stem cell-like memory cells. Purity exceeding 98% was reached by all sorted populations. This clone appeared many times. What it recognizes is unknown. cDNA synthesis used the whole RNA isolate, giving expressed TCRB sequences. Profiled with immunoSEQ multiplex PCR; TCRdb holds only in-frame clones, not every one. This sample carries over 150,000 clones, about 8% of them seen once, and the ten largest clones take about 0.9%. The V end was cut by 4 bases, the J end by 10 bases, with 10 bases between. In germline, CDR1 is MGHDK, CDR2 SYGVNS. The CDR3 is made up of 11 amino acids.

The TCR sequence derives from a woman aged 40 to 49 with type 1 diabetes. The chain carries TRBV25-1 and TRBJ1-1, with unresolved D. Material: central memory CD4+ T cells from blood. CDR3 in DNA: TGTGCCAGCAGTGTATCGGGTTCAGCTTTCTTT. Translating it yields CASSVSGSAFF. Full variable domain (rest looked up from reference TRBV25-1 and TRBJ1-1): EADIYQTPRYLVIGTGKKITLECSQTMGHDKMYWYQQDPGMELHLIHYSYGVNSTEKGDLSSESTVSRIRTEHFPLTLESARPSHTSQYLCASSVSGSAFFGQGTRLTVV.